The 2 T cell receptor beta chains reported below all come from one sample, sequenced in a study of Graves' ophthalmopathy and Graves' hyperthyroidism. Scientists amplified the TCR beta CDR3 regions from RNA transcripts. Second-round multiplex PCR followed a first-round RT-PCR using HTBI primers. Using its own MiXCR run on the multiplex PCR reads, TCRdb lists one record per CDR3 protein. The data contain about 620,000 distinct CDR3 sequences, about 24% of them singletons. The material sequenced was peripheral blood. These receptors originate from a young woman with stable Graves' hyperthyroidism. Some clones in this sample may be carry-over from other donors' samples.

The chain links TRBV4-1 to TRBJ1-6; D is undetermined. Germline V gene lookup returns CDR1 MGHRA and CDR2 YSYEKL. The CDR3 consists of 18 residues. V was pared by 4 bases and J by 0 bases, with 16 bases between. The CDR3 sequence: CASSPHPARSSYNSPLHF. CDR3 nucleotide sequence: TGCGCCAGCAGCCCCCACCCCGCCAGGAGCTCCTATAATTCACCCCTCCACTTT.

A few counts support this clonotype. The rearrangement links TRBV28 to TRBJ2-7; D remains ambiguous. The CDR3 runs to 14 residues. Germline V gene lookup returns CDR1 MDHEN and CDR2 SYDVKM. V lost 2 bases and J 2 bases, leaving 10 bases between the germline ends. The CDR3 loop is CASSLPDGTYEQYF. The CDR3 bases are TGTGCCAGCAGTTTACCCGACGGTACCTACGAGCAGTACTTC.